The source of this T cell receptor (beta chain) is a study of blood T cell repertoires in COVID-19. Study as a whole: Collection of acute and convalescent COVID-19 samples took place in the United States, Italy and Spain. In each case, the material was cDNA or gDNA derived from T cells, B-cell-depleted T cells, or PBMCs.

How the authors handled the data: Using reference gene primer amplification, nucleated cell counts were estimated. TCRdb's table, derived via immunoSEQ multiplex PCR, lists solely in-frame clones and lacks some. From that table come the V and J calls and clone size; the DNA was used to work out D and trimming. The data show just under 50,000 clones, with roughly 90% seen just once and 3.9% held by the top ten. This TCR derives from a human donor in a cohort sampled during active COVID-19. The sequenced sample was peripheral blood.

The CDR3 sequence: CASSLDYSYEQYF. The CDR3 DNA follows: TGTGCCAGCAGTTTAGACTACTCCTACGAGCAGTACTTC. This sequence joins TRBV12-3 or TRBV12-4 and TRBJ2-7; D is uncertain. V gave up 1 base and J gave up 0 bases, with 4 bases separating them. The CDR3 totals 13 residues.